This TCR beta chain appears in the sequencing data of a study of PD-1 blockade in classical Hodgkin lymphoma. Repertoires were generated with immunoSEQ multiplex PCR, while TCRdb's copy carries only in-frame clones and drops some. Of over 20,000 clones in the sample, approximately 73% were seen once. Each and every patient relapsed after autologous stem cell transplantation, and patients got differing brentuximab vedotin exposure. Under best response, outcomes were complete response, partial response or progressive disease. Overall study results and limits: CD4+ TCR diversity, unlike CD8+, rose significantly by C4D1. It was reported that newly diagnosed patients had less baseline TCR diversity than healthy donors.

For this clone: Its antigen is unidentified.

Germline V lookup: CDR1 LNHDA, CDR2 SQIVND (reference sequence). The CDR3 totals 15 residues. The V and J ends lost 4 bases and 2 bases respectively, with 15 bases between them. Specimen: peripheral blood mononuclear cells (PBMCs), collected before the second cycle of nivolumab. The chain has TRBV19 and TRBJ2-7, with D perhaps being TRBD1 or TRBD2 (5 bases each). This sequence originates from a human donor with classical Hodgkin lymphoma. The CDR3: CASSRDPSGPYEQYF. The CDR3 nucleotides read TGTGCCAGTAGTAGGGACCCCTCCGGACCCTACGAGCAGTACTTC. The complete variable domain, with remaining parts taken from reference TRBV19 and TRBJ2-7, reads DGGITQSPKYLFRKEGQNVTLSCEQNLNHDAMYWYRQDPGQGLRLIYYSQIVNDFQKGDIAEGYSVSREKKESFPLTVTSAQKNPTAFYLCASSRDPSGPYEQYFGPGTRLTVT.